This entry is about one TCR beta chain. Its antigen is currently not known. It has no much larger one-base neighbor in the sample; base qualities were not kept. The immunoSEQ assay amplified TCRB CDR3 regions from roughly 2.1 micrograms of genomic DNA, or from all available DNA when less than that amount was available. For multiplex PCR, 60 forward primers for TCR V beta segments and 13 reverse primers for J beta segments were used. To estimate the number of reads per starting template, synthetic control templates were added to each sample at limiting dilution. The Illumina HiSeq System generated 87 bp sequencing reads. As for how the authors treated the data: To remove PCR and sequencing errors, closely related sequences were merged with a nearest neighbor algorithm. TCR overlap was defined as the percentage of unique tumor TCR beta sequences that were also found in the peripheral blood of the same patient. Sourced from immuneACCESS, this table was stored by TCRdb with only in-frame sequences that have V and J called. A share of the clones is absent; for the studies checked, an unresolved V gene accounts for under half, and the remainder has no known explanation. That table is the source of V, J and clone size, and D and trimming were worked out from the DNA. This sample holds more than 70,000 clones; roughly 84% were observed only once. Of the sample, approximately 2.2% falls within the top ten clones.

The time point label, read with the paper, signifies: after dendritic cell vaccination, including at tumor progression/relapse. To be selected, patients needed enough residual fresh-frozen tumor tissue and more than two years of available survival data. None of the glioblastoma patients carried an isocitrate dehydrogenase mutation, although molecular status otherwise varied. PBMC were collected before vaccination, two weeks after the third vaccination, and at tumor progression when it occurred. The Qiagen DNeasy Blood extraction Kit was used to extract genomic DNA. This sample stems from a study of glioma-infiltrating T cells after dendritic cell vaccination (dated by TCRdb to the mid-2010s). The study in broad terms: Of the 15 glioblastoma patients in the cohort, all drawn from Phase I and II dendritic cell vaccination trials, 9 were newly diagnosed and 6 had recurrent disease. Patients received autologous tumor lysate-pulsed dendritic cell vaccination between 2003 and 2012. Patients received three intradermal dendritic cell vaccine injections at biweekly intervals in the arm below the axilla. Survival after dendritic cell vaccination was correlated with TCR sequencing metrics, including TIL content and tumor-blood repertoire overlap. To make the vaccine, monocyte-derived dendritic cells were cultured for roughly seven days with IL-4 and GM-CSF and then pulsed overnight with autologous tumor lysate. Tumor-infiltrating lymphocyte content was quantified and tumor and blood repertoires were compared in dendritic cell-vaccinated glioblastoma patients by deep sequencing of TCR beta CDR3 regions.

Here is what the overall study found, with its caveats: The three-group TCR overlap response model was described as speculative and requiring prospective validation. Longer time to progression and overall survival after dendritic cell vaccination were predicted by higher estimated pretreatment TIL content. TCR clonality showed no direct relationship with survival, which suggests that a diverse polyclonal response may matter. The cohort was small and heterogeneous, only a few patients had full blood and tumor sets, and even fewer had initial-recurrent tumor pairs.

The TCR comes from a human donor with glioblastoma. This specimen was blood, taken after dendritic cell vaccination.

The CDR3 region reads CASSSSGGSYNEQFF. The DNA sequence is TGTGCCAGCAGTTCTAGCGGGGGCTCTTACAATGAGCAGTTCTTC. The sequence is built from TRBV2 and TRBJ2-1, with 10 bases aligning to TRBD2. CDR1 and CDR2 are read off the germline V gene as SNHLY and FYNNEI. Measured from the cysteine to the phenylalanine, the CDR3 is 15 residues long. CDR3 DNA only is kept here, 45 bases in frame from base 1. Trimmed from V: 5 bases; trimmed from J: 4 bases; junction bases lacking a gene match: 5.